What follows describes a single T cell receptor beta chain. This clone showed up just a few times. Its target antigen remains unknown. There are no base qualities to consult, and no much larger clone falls within one base. Distinct nucleotide sequences in the sample also encode this CDR3. Including cysteine and phenylalanine, the CDR3 has 13 amino acids. The only DNA kept is the CDR3, 39 bases in frame from the first base. V was cut back by 3 bases and J by 3 bases, leaving a gap of 7 bases between them. Via the germline V gene (reference sequence), CDR1 is LNHDA and CDR2 SQIVND. This entry is derived from a study of beta chain features in type 1 diabetes (dated by TCRdb to between 2018 and 2020). For the study in its entirety: Mean age, gender distribution, total cell number and subset yield did not differ between patients and healthy donors. A total of some 110 million sorted cells were examined across all samples, and a strong correlation was observed between cell number per subset and RNA yield. The study compared TCRB repertoires of sorted circulating CD4+ T cell subsets between recently diagnosed type 1 diabetes patients and matched healthy donors. Whereas all 30 or so donors provided naive and central memory subsets, regulatory and stem cell-like memory subsets were isolated from just 8 patients and roughly 8 healthy donors. Overall study results and their limits: Type 1 diabetes patients showed a moderate but significant shortening of TCRB CDR3 length in all four CD4+ subsets. HLA sub-analyses involved small numbers of individuals, so any influence of HLA type on TCRB rearrangement remained unresolved. Because cDNA was sequenced instead of genomic DNA, activated cells with high expression could be over-represented, although the groups did not differ in activation or CD3 levels. Naive, central memory and regulatory TCRB repertoires appeared more similar among patients than among healthy donors. Fewer insertions and more nucleotide deletions at VDJ recombination sites were observed in patients with type 1 diabetes, implying thymic rearrangement abnormalities. Shorter templates might have been favored by PCR, but patient and control samples were amplified and corrected together, so both groups would have been affected equally by any skew.

A single peripheral blood draw of 95 to 150 mL on average was collected from each donor into heparinised tubes. Naive, central memory, regulatory and stem cell-like memory CD4+ T cells were sorted on a BD FACSAria II using a panel including CD45RO, CCR7, CD25, CD127, CD95 and CD27. A purity above 98% was achieved for all sorted populations. PBMCs were separated immediately by Lymphoprep density gradient centrifugation and were stained directly, without being cultured. To minimize batch effects, samples were stained and sorted in pairs, one healthy donor with one patient per experiment. All of the isolated RNA was reverse transcribed with the High Capacity cDNA Reverse Transcription Kit, so expressed TCRB transcripts were sequenced. Deep immunoSEQ sequencing was applied to naive, central memory and regulatory T cell samples, giving an average of approximately 3.8 million total reads per sample. Sorted cells were lysed in RLT buffer and RNA was extracted with DNase-treated RNeasy Micro or Mini kits, depending on cell number. To prevent cross-contamination, every cell subset was processed on its own, while patient and healthy donor samples were processed together. TCRB sequences were amplified from cDNA with the immunoSEQ multiplex PCR, producing 87-bp fragments spanning the CDR3 region. Amplicons were sequenced on the Illumina HiSeq platform. The original methods were these. PCR bias was corrected computationally using synthetic template baselines, and reads within Hamming distance 2 were collapsed, with unmergeable singletons discarded. Reads were aligned against IMGT to assign V, D and J genes, CDR3 length and insertions or deletions at six rearrangement sites. Within each subset, clonotype counts were normalized to the number of sorted cells before true diversity and Gini coefficients were calculated with the tcR R package. The overlap coefficient, calculated on TCRB nucleotide sequences, was used to measure repertoire sharing. TCRdb took over this immuneACCESS table, retaining in-frame rearrangements with V and J assigned. Such tables are incomplete; in checked studies, under half of the missing clones stem from an unresolved V gene, and the remainder is unexplained. That table supplies the V and J calls and clone size; D and trimming were determined from the DNA. The sample has hundreds of thousands of clones on record, around 13% of them singletons. The ten biggest clones cover approximately 6.7% of the sample.

This TCR came from a man aged 30 to 45 in good health. This chain joins TRBV19 to TRBJ2-3, with the D segment identity uncertain. The specimen was central memory CD4+ T cells from blood. The DNA sequence reads TGTGCCAGTAGTATTGGGAATACAGATACGCAGTATTTT. Protein translation: CASSIGNTDTQYF.